These T cell receptor beta chains were read from a single sample in a study of immune heterogeneity within non-small cell lung tumors. Each CDR3 protein gets one entry after TCRdb re-called the multiplex PCR reads with MiXCR. The table includes about 2,000 distinct CDR3 sequences, roughly 36% detected once. Sequencing was done on a sample of lung tumor tissue. The receptors were sampled from a man aged 65 to 85 with non-small cell lung cancer. Both conserved end residues are part of each CDR3. D genes are given only for firm matches. Expanded clones get a size class; other rows say once, few or many, or leave the size out.

>TRBV19|large|NA|TRBJ1-1
CASSNHGDKSEAFF
TGTGCCAGTAGCAACCATGGGGATAAATCTGAAGCTTTCTTT
>TRBV3-1|few|TRBD1|TRBJ1-6
CASSQVQGDPSPLHF
TGTGCCAGCAGCCAAGTTCAGGGGGACCCTTCACCCCTCCACTTT
>TRBV20-1|large|NA|TRBJ1-2
CSARDHYRVNYGYTF
TGCAGTGCTAGAGACCATTACAGGGTCAACTATGGCTACACCTTC
>TRBV2|NA|TRBD2|TRBJ2-2
CASRYNRLAGGNTGELFF
TGTGCCAGCAGGTACAACCGACTAGCGGGAGGGAACACCGGGGAGCTGTTTTTT
>TRBV20-1|large|TRBD1|TRBJ1-1
CSARDLGDSLYTEAFF
TGCAGTGCTAGAGATCTGGGGGACAGCCTATACACTGAAGCTTTCTTT
>TRBV27|NA|NA|TRBJ2-7
CASRTTSSYEQYF
TGTGCCAGCAGGACGACTAGCTCCTACGAGCAGTACTTC
>TRBV27|NA|NA|TRBJ1-5
CASSFIGGRIQPQHF
TGTGCCAGCAGTTTTATCGGCGGCCGGATTCAGCCCCAGCATTTT
>TRBV28|few|NA|TRBJ2-3
CASSRLGWAGGTDTQYF
TGTGCCAGCAGTCGCTTAGGATGGGCAGGGGGCACAGATACGCAGTATTTT
>TRBV27|NA|TRBD1|TRBJ2-7
CASRPTGVGSYEQYF
TGTGCCAGCAGGCCGACAGGGGTGGGTTCCTACGAGCAGTACTTC
>TRBV20-1|NA|TRBD1|TRBJ2-5
CSATDRVETQYF
TGCAGTGCCACGGACAGGGTTGAGACCCAGTACTTC
>TRBV5-1|few|NA|TRBJ1-2
CASSLGGRSYTF
TGCGCCAGCAGCTTGGGGGGCAGAAGCTACACCTTC
>TRBV20-1|NA|TRBD2|TRBJ2-5
CSARLPTSGRPETQYF
TGCAGTGCTAGACTACCGACTAGCGGGAGGCCGGAGACCCAGTACTTC
>TRBV5-6|NA|TRBD1|TRBJ2-7
CASSLGQRAPYF
TGTGCCAGCAGCCTGGGACAGCGCGCACCGTACTTC
>TRBV30|few|NA|TRBJ2-1
CAHRDGYNEQFF
TGTGCCCACCGCGACGGATACAATGAGCAGTTCTTC
>TRBV12-3/TRBV12-4|medium-sized|NA|TRBJ2-7
CASSSSSYEQYF
NA
>TRBV2|NA|NA|TRBJ2-2
CASSDPWAGYTGELFF
TGTGCCAGCAGCGACCCGTGGGCGGGGTACACCGGGGAGCTGTTTTTT
>TRBV6-2/TRBV6-3|NA|NA|TRBJ2-5
CASMGRDWTETQYF
TGTGCCAGCATGGGGCGGGACTGGACAGAGACCCAGTACTTC
>TRBV27|few|NA|TRBJ2-7
CASRANRVSYEQYF
TGTGCCAGCAGGGCCAACAGGGTTTCCTACGAGCAGTACTTC
>TRBV19|medium-sized|NA|TRBJ2-1
CASSTGSAEQFF
TGTGCCAGTAGTACAGGGAGTGCTGAGCAGTTCTTC
>TRBV20-1|few|TRBD1|TRBJ1-5
CSADGTGFDQPQHF
TGCAGTGCTGACGGGACAGGGTTTGATCAGCCCCAGCATTTT
>TRBV12-3/TRBV12-4|few|NA|TRBJ1-1
CASSSHLAVYTEAFF
TGTGCCAGCAGTTCCCACCTGGCTGTTTACACTGAAGCTTTCTTT
>TRBV19|few|NA|TRBJ2-7
CASSMLGGRTYEQYF
TGTGCCAGTAGTATGTTGGGTGGACGGACCTACGAGCAGTACTTC
>TRBV20-1|medium-sized|TRBD1|TRBJ1-2
CSARPRTGVGGYTF
TGCAGTGCTAGACCCAGGACAGGGGTAGGCGGCTACACCTTC
>TRBV29-1|NA|NA|TRBJ1-1
CSSYSGNTEAFF
TGCAGCTCCTACTCGGGGAACACTGAAGCTTTCTTT
>TRBV5-1|NA|TRBD1|TRBJ2-1
CASSLGQGSHAEQFF
TGCGCCAGCAGCTTGGGACAGGGGAGTCACGCTGAGCAGTTCTTC
>TRBV27|few|TRBD1|TRBJ2-3
CASRRQGLTDTQYF
TGTGCCAGCAGAAGACAGGGGCTCACGGATACGCAGTATTTT
>TRBV7-3|NA|NA|TRBJ2-1
CASSLTGYGNEQFF
TGTGCCAGCAGTTTAACAGGGTACGGAAATGAGCAGTTCTTC
>TRBV25-1|NA|NA|TRBJ1-6
CASSGGGGYNSPLHF
TGTGCCAGCAGTGGTGGCGGGGGGTATAATTCACCCCTCCACTTT
>TRBV27|NA|NA|TRBJ2-7
CASSLGGKGHEQYF
TGTGCCAGCAGTTTAGGAGGAAAGGGTCACGAGCAGTACTTC